The next 4 T cell receptor beta chains were all read from a single sample in a study of blood T cell repertoires in COVID-19. Data came from immunoSEQ multiplex PCR; TCRdb stores just in-frame clones and leaves some out. The sample holds about 350,000 clones, roughly 90% seen once. The sequencing sample was made of PBMCs or T cells enriched from blood (not recorded which). The receptor set was obtained from a woman aged 30 to 39 who had been exposed to COVID-19.

The V call is TRBV2, the J call TRBJ1-1; D gene unclear. Trimming cost V 6 bases and J 6 bases, with 11 bases left between them. The CDR3 extends over 12 amino acids. Per germline, CDR1 SNHLY and CDR2 FYNNEI. CDR3 sequence reads: CASSVPKPEAFF. The CDR3 region has the DNA TGTGCCAGCAGCGTCCCGAAGCCTGAAGCTTTCTTT.

The rearrangement uses TRBV21-1 and TRBJ2-3; TRBD2 is the table's D call and was not checked against the DNA. TRBV21-1 is designated a pseudogene. The CDR3 extends over 18 amino acids. The CDR3 coding sequence is TGTGCCAGCTCGGGTGAGGCGGGAGGGCCTTTAGGAACAGATACGCAGTATTTT. It yields the protein CASSGEAGGPLGTDTQYF.

The V call is TRBV9, the J call TRBJ2-5; 9 nucleotides agree with TRBD2. Germline loops: CDR1 SGDLS, CDR2 YYNGEE. The CDR3 is 16 residues long. With 0 bases clipped from V and 5 bases from J, the junction kept 8 bases outside the gene matches. This CDR3 is CASSVGLAGAMETQYF. The DNA of the CDR3 is TGTGCCAGCAGCGTAGGGTTAGCGGGAGCTATGGAGACCCAGTACTTC.

This CDR3 reads CASSQEGTSSSETQYF. The CDR3, as DNA: TGTGCCAGCAGCCAAGAAGGGACTAGTAGTTCGGAGACCCAGTACTTC. The gene calls are TRBV4-2 and TRBJ2-5; TRBD2 matches 8 bases. V trimming: 0 bases; J trimming: 5 bases; junction bases outside the gene matches: 8. From germline, CDR1 is LGHNA and CDR2 YNFKEQ. The CDR3 totals 16 residues.